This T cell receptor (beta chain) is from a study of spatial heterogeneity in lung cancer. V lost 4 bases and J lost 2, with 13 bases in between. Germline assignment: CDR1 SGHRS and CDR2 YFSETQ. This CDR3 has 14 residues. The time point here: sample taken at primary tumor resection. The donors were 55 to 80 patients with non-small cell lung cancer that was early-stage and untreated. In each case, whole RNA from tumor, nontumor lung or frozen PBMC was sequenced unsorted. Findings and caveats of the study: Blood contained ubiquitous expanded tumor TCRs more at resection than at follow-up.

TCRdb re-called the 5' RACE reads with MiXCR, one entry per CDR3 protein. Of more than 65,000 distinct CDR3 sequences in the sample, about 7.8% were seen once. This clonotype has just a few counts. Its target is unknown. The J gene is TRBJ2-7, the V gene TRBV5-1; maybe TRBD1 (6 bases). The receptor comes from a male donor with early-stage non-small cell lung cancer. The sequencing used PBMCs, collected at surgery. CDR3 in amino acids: CASSRWGQPYEQYF. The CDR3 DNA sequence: TGCGCCAGCAGCCGGTGGGGACAACCCTACGAGCAGTACTTC.